Presented here are 9 T cell receptor beta chains from one specimen sequenced in a study of response to subunit inactivated influenza vaccine. Via MiXCR, TCRdb re-called the RT-PCR reads, giving one row per CDR3 protein. The sample has about 310,000 distinct CDR3 sequences, 21% seen once. This specimen was PBMCs from blood, taken about 20 months after vaccination. Source of these receptors: a man between 50 and 75 years old who received an inactivated influenza vaccine.

This clonotype was recorded a few times. The rearrangement joins TRBV3-1 to TRBJ1-5; 8 positions agree with TRBD1. There are 13 residues in the CDR3. J lost 4 bases, V lost 8 bases, and 4 bases had no gene match. Germline loops: CDR1 LGHDT, CDR2 YNNKEL (reference sequence). CDR3 amino acids: CASGTGGNQPQHF. The DNA for the CDR3 is TGTGCCAGCGGGACAGGCGGTAATCAGCCCCAGCATTTT.

CDR3 DNA: TGCAGTGCTAGCCTCGGTGGGAACACTGAAGCTTTCTTT. It specifies CSASLGGNTEAFF. The V gene is TRBV20-1, the J gene TRBJ1-1, with D unresolved. Germline loops: CDR1 DFQATT, CDR2 SNEGSKA (reference sequence). This CDR3 contains 13 residues. The V gene lost 3 bases and the J gene lost 1 base, with 9 bases spanning the gap.

This clonotype was seen only a few times. V usage is TRBV4-2 and J usage is TRBJ2-3; a possible D gene is TRBD1 (6 bases). The CDR3 loop spans 20 amino acids. V lost 0 bases and J lost 0, with 22 bases in between. Germline V lookup: CDR1 LGHNA, CDR2 YNFKEQ. In DNA form, the CDR3 reads TGTGCCAGCAGCCAAGATTGGGAGTGGGGACACCTTACTAGCACAGATACGCAGTATTTT. It yields the protein CASSQDWEWGHLTSTDTQYF.

The V and J genes are TRBV6-1 and TRBJ1-2; D not certain. V lost 1 base, J lost 4 bases, and 13 bases lay in between. The CDR3 consists of 15 residues. Germline CDR1 reads MNHNS; CDR2 reads SASEGT. This CDR3 is CASSEEVGDPYGYTF. CDR3 in DNA: TGTGCCAGCAGTGAAGAAGTTGGGGATCCCTATGGCTACACCTTC.

This clonotype was detected a few times. This rearrangement joins TRBV7-2 to TRBJ1-5; no clear D. V dropped 3 bases and J dropped 5 bases, with 5 bases sitting between them. Germline V gene lookup returns CDR1 SGHTA and CDR2 FQGNSA. CDR3 length: 12 amino acids. The CDR3 nucleotides are TGTGCCAGCAGCTTGGGGTATCAGCCCCAGCATTTT. It translates to CASSLGYQPQHF.

This clonotype was found a few times. CDR3 sequence: CASSGDRGAGQPQHF. CDR3 nucleotides: TGTGCCAGCAGTGGGGACAGGGGCGCTGGTCAGCCCCAGCATTTT. This sequence joins TRBV2 and TRBJ1-5; 10 bases fit TRBD1. The CDR3 length is 15 residues. Germline V gene sequence: CDR1 SNHLY, CDR2 FYNNEI. J lost 6 bases, V lost 4 bases, and 6 bases had no gene match.

This clonotype has more than one count but fewer than ten. The gene calls are TRBV7-8 and TRBJ1-1; D is possibly TRBD1 (5 bases). Germline lookup yields CDR1 SGHVS and CDR2 FQNEAQ. The ends were cut back, 6 bases at V and 1 base at J, with 15 bases in the middle. The CDR3 has 15 amino acids. CDR3 sequence: CASSYLRQGNTEAFF. The DNA for the CDR3 is TGTGCCAGCAGTTACCTTAGGCAGGGGAACACTGAAGCTTTCTTT.

This clonotype came up many times. V and J are TRBV14 and TRBJ1-1; unclear D gene. The V end was cut by 1 base, the J end by 5 bases, with 5 bases between. Germline V gene lookup returns CDR1 SGHDN and CDR2 FVKESK. CDR3 size: 12 residues. The CDR3 is CASSQVRTEAFF. CDR3 coding DNA: TGTGCCAGCAGCCAAGTTAGGACTGAAGCTTTCTTT.

The sample holds many counts of this clonotype. The V call is TRBV5-8, the J call TRBJ1-5, with a tentative D call TRBD1 (5 bases). V shed 0 bases and J shed 1 base, with 11 bases lying between them. Germline V CDR1 and CDR2: SGHTS, YDEGEE. This CDR3 comprises 16 residues. DNA of the CDR3: TGTGCCAGCAGCTTGGAGGGACCTCTAAGCAATCAGCCCCAGCATTTT. Translating gives CASSLEGPLSNQPQHF.